This T cell receptor beta chain stems from a study of T-cell memory formation after mild COVID-19. TCRdb passed the 5' RACE reads through MiXCR, listing each CDR3 protein once. The repertoire includes hundreds of thousands of distinct CDR3 sequences, approximately 15% of them detected once, and about a fifth sits in the top ten. CDR1 is SQVTM, CDR2 ANQGSEA, per germline. V lost 8 bases to trimming and J lost 8 bases, with 21 bases between them. The CDR3 spans 13 residues. This receptor was taken from a young man who had mild COVID-19 (a few samples of this study predate the infection). Cell type and time point are not known. Sequenced material: PBMCs or a T cell subset sorted from them (not recorded which). V gene TRBV29-1 combines with J gene TRBJ1-1; D might be TRBD1 (5 bases). The CDR3 DNA follows: TGCAGCACTTCCGGGACCCAAAGAGGGGAAGCTTTCTTT. Its protein is CSTSGTQRGEAFF.